The rows below give T cell receptor beta chains drawn from one sample of a study of cytomegalovirus exposure and HLA in healthy donors. Generated by immunoSEQ multiplex PCR, the TCRdb table keeps only in-frame clones and is missing some. The table lists some 90,000 clones, roughly 70% of them singletons. Sequenced: PBMCs. All receptors derive from a man aged 50-60 years in good health and CMV-seronegative. The CDR3 runs from the conserved cysteine through the conserved F or W. A D gene is named only where the DNA matches it firmly. Some rows mark clone size as missing; the rest say once, few, many or name a class of expanded clone.

clone size: .; D gene: TRBD1; J gene: TRBJ1-1; V gene: TRBV27; CDR3 DNA: TGTGCCAGCAGTTGGGTGGGACAGGGGGCCTTAACTGAAGCTTTCTTT; CDR3 protein: CASSWVGQGALTEAFF
clone size: .; D gene: TRBD1; J gene: TRBJ2-7; V gene: TRBV27; CDR3 DNA: TGTGCCAGCAGTTTGCTTCCGGGACAGGGGGATGAGCAGTACTTC; CDR3 protein: CASSLLPGQGDEQYF
clone size: .; D gene: .; J gene: TRBJ2-2; V gene: TRBV5-4; CDR3 DNA: TGTGCCAGCAGCCTGAGGGCCAACGGGGAGCTGTTTTTT; CDR3 protein: CASSLRANGELFF
clone size: .; D gene: .; J gene: TRBJ2-2; V gene: TRBV27; CDR3 DNA: TGTGCCAGCAACCACAGGGTTCCCGACACCGGGGAGCTGTTTTTT; CDR3 protein: CASNHRVPDTGELFF
clone size: few; D gene: TRBD1; J gene: TRBJ1-5; V gene: TRBV6-5; CDR3 DNA: TGTGCCAGCAGCCGACAGGGAGTCGGCAATCAGCCCCAGCATTTT; CDR3 protein: CASSRQGVGNQPQHF
clone size: .; D gene: TRBD1; J gene: TRBJ2-2; V gene: TRBV27; CDR3 DNA: TGTGCCAGCAGTTTACCAATAGACAGGGAGCGGTACACCGGGGAGCTGTTTTTT; CDR3 protein: CASSLPIDRERYTGELFF
clone size: .; D gene: TRBD2; J gene: TRBJ2-7; V gene: TRBV7-2; CDR3 DNA: TGTGCCAGCAGTAGGTCTAGCGGGGCGACTTACGAGCAGTACTTC; CDR3 protein: CASSRSSGATYEQYF
clone size: .; D gene: TRBD1; J gene: TRBJ1-1; V gene: TRBV29-1; CDR3 DNA: TGCAGCGTTGACGGGACAGGGGGGACTGAAGCTTTCTTT; CDR3 protein: CSVDGTGGTEAFF
clone size: once; D gene: .; J gene: TRBJ1-4; V gene: TRBV7-9; CDR3 DNA: TGTTCCAGCAGCTTAGGGCGGCTCATTAATGAAAAACTGTTTTTT; CDR3 protein: CSSSLGRLINEKLFF
clone size: .; D gene: .; J gene: TRBJ2-5; V gene: TRBV19; CDR3 DNA: TGTGCCAGTAGTCTGGGGACAAAAGAGACCCAGTACTTC; CDR3 protein: CASSLGTKETQYF
clone size: few; D gene: TRBD1; J gene: TRBJ2-1; V gene: TRBV28; CDR3 DNA: TGTGCCAGCAGTTCTTTATGGGGACAGGGGGCCGACCTTGTATATAATGAGCAGTTCTTC; CDR3 protein: CASSSLWGQGADLVYNEQFF
clone size: .; D gene: .; J gene: TRBJ1-4; V gene: TRBV7-9; CDR3 DNA: TGTGCCAGCCGAGCAACTAATGAAAAACTGTTTTTT; CDR3 protein: CASRATNEKLFF
clone size: .; D gene: TRBD1; J gene: TRBJ1-1; V gene: TRBV10-3; CDR3 DNA: TGTGCCATCAGGTGGCAGGGGGTCCCGGGTACTGAAGCTTTCTTT; CDR3 protein: CAIRWQGVPGTEAFF
clone size: few; D gene: TRBD1; J gene: TRBJ2-2; V gene: TRBV19; CDR3 DNA: TGTGCCAGTAGTATAGATGGGACAGGGGGCGCAGCCGGGGAGCTGTTTTTT; CDR3 protein: CASSIDGTGGAAGELFF
clone size: .; D gene: .; J gene: TRBJ2-7; V gene: TRBV27; CDR3 DNA: TGTGCCAGCACTAGTAGGGGTAATAGTGCCGAGCAGTACTTC; CDR3 protein: CASTSRGNSAEQYF
clone size: .; D gene: .; J gene: TRBJ2-7; V gene: TRBV19; CDR3 DNA: TGTGCCAGTAGTATCGGGGAGGCCTACGAGCAGTACTTC; CDR3 protein: CASSIGEAYEQYF
clone size: .; D gene: TRBD2; J gene: TRBJ2-3; V gene: TRBV29-1; CDR3 DNA: TGCAGCGTTACTAGCGCAGATACGCAGTATTTT; CDR3 protein: CSVTSADTQYF
clone size: few; D gene: .; J gene: TRBJ2-7; V gene: TRBV5-6; CDR3 DNA: TGTGCCAGCAGCTTCAACGCAGCCTACGAGCAGTACTTC; CDR3 protein: CASSFNAAYEQYF
clone size: .; D gene: TRBD1; J gene: TRBJ2-7; V gene: TRBV7-9; CDR3 DNA: TGTGCCAGCAGCTCCCCTCAGGGGGTCCACGAGCAGTACTTC; CDR3 protein: CASSSPQGVHEQYF
clone size: few; D gene: .; J gene: TRBJ2-7; V gene: TRBV28; CDR3 DNA: TGTGCCAGCATACCAGCAGGAGGAGAGCAGTACTTC; CDR3 protein: CASIPAGGEQYF
clone size: .; D gene: TRBD1; J gene: TRBJ2-7; V gene: TRBV23-1; CDR3 DNA: TGCGCCAGCAGTCGCGCCGGGACAGGGGGCTTCGACGAGCAGTACTTC; CDR3 protein: CASSRAGTGGFDEQYF
clone size: few; D gene: .; J gene: TRBJ2-7; V gene: TRBV9; CDR3 DNA: TGTGCCAGCAGCGCCGACCCTAGCGCCAGGAGCTCCTACGAGCAGTACTTC; CDR3 protein: CASSADPSARSSYEQYF
clone size: .; D gene: .; J gene: TRBJ2-2; V gene: TRBV28; CDR3 DNA: TGTGCCAGCAGTTCGGGTCCGGGGTCGGCCGGGGAGCTGTTTTTT; CDR3 protein: CASSSGPGSAGELFF
clone size: few; D gene: .; J gene: TRBJ2-7; V gene: TRBV27; CDR3 DNA: TGTGCCAGCAGCGAACAGACAGCCTCCTACGAGCAGTACTTC; CDR3 protein: CASSEQTASYEQYF
clone size: .; D gene: .; J gene: TRBJ2-2; V gene: TRBV18; CDR3 DNA: TGTGCCAGCTCACCGAATCATCCAGGTACCACCGGGGAGCTGTTTTTT; CDR3 protein: CASSPNHPGTTGELFF
clone size: .; D gene: .; J gene: TRBJ1-6; V gene: TRBV28; CDR3 DNA: TGTGCCAGCAGTACCGCCGGTCAGGTCCATTCACCCCTCCACTTT; CDR3 protein: CASSTAGQVHSPLHF
clone size: .; D gene: .; J gene: TRBJ2-7; V gene: TRBV19; CDR3 DNA: TGTGCCAGTAGTATAGTGCCGCGGAGCTACGAGCAGTACTTC; CDR3 protein: CASSIVPRSYEQYF
clone size: .; D gene: .; J gene: TRBJ2-7; V gene: TRBV7-9; CDR3 DNA: TGTTCCAGCAGCTTTAGGGAGGCCGAGCAGTACTTC; CDR3 protein: CSSSFREAEQYF